Below are 30 T cell receptor beta chains sequenced from a single sample in a study of blood T cell repertoires in COVID-19. Clones were read by immunoSEQ multiplex PCR, and TCRdb kept only the in-frame ones, dropping some. The sample yields under 130,000 clones, around 88% seen once. Material: peripheral blood. All receptors derive from a human donor in a cohort sampled during active COVID-19.

In nucleotides, the CDR3 is TGCGCCAGCAGCCAAATCACCCCTCTTGGACAGCACTATGGCTACACCTTC. Translated, it gives CASSQITPLGQHYGYTF. The chain links TRBV4-1 to TRBJ1-2; TRBD1 might be the D (6 bases). The CDR3 has 17 amino acids. CDR1 is MGHRA and CDR2 is YSYEKL in the germline V gene. Trimming took 2 bases from V and 3 from J, leaving 19 bases between them.

The chain carries TRBV7-9 and TRBJ1-2, with D possibly being TRBD1 (6 bases). The germline gives CDR1 SEHNR, CDR2 FQNEAQ (reference sequence). The CDR3 has 17 residues. Trimming stripped 5 bases from V and 4 bases from J, with 23 bases between. As DNA, the CDR3 is TGTGCCAGCAGCCTTTTGCGCCAAACAGGGACCCTCTATGGCTACACCTTC. Its translation is CASSLLRQTGTLYGYTF.

V is TRBV28 and J is TRBJ2-3, with TRBD1 as a possible D gene (6 bases). The V gene's germline CDR1 is MDHEN and CDR2 SYDVKM. CDR3 size: 12 residues. Trimming shortened V by 4 bases and J by 10 bases, and 12 bases separated the two germline ends. The CDR3 DNA sequence: TGTGCCAGCAGTTCCGCAGGGGTGGCGCAGTATTTT. It encodes CASSSAGVAQYF.

The J gene is TRBJ2-7, the V gene TRBV5-1, with TRBD1 matching over 8 bases. The V gene's germline CDR1 is SGHRS and CDR2 YFSETQ. The CDR3 is 14 amino acids. The V gene end was trimmed by 3 bases and the J gene end by 2 bases; junction bases not matched to a gene: 4. CDR3 DNA: TGCGCCAGCAGCTCCCGACAGGGGACCTACGAGCAGTACTTC. It codes for CASSSRQGTYEQYF.

The rearrangement links TRBV11-3 to TRBJ2-2, with D possibly matching TRBD1 (5 bases). This CDR3 spans 16 amino acids. The germline V gene has CDR1 SGHNT and CDR2 YENEEA. The ends were cut back, 4 bases at V and 1 base at J, with 13 bases in the middle. The chain's CDR3 is CASSSAGAGNTGELFF. The CDR3 coding sequence is TGTGCCAGCAGCTCGGCTGGGGCAGGGAACACCGGGGAGCTGTTTTTT. Drawing the rest from reference TRBV11-3 and TRBJ2-2, the complete variable domain is EAGVVQSPRYKIIEKKQPVAFWCNPISGHNTLYWYLQNLGQGPELLIRYENEEAVDDSQLPKDRFSAERLKGVDSTLKIQPAELGDSAVYLCASSSAGAGNTGELFFGEGSRLTVL.

The chain couples TRBV29-1 to TRBJ1-2, with no clear D. Germline values: CDR1 SQVTM, CDR2 ANQGSEA. V lost 1 base and J 3 bases, leaving 6 bases between the germline ends. This CDR3 is built from 12 residues. The CDR3 DNA follows: TGCAGCGTTGAAGCGTCTGACTATGGCTACACCTTC. This translates into CSVEASDYGYTF. Looking up the rest from reference TRBV29-1 and TRBJ1-2 gives the full variable domain: SAVISQKPSRDICQRGTSLTIQCQVDSQVTMMFWYRQQPGQSLTLIATANQGSEATYESGFVIDKFPISRPNLTFSTLTVSNMSPEDSSIYLCSVEASDYGYTFGSGTRLTVV.

The chain couples TRBV5-1 to TRBJ2-5, with a weak D call TRBD2 (6 bases). The germline V gene has CDR1 SGHRS and CDR2 YFSETQ. V shed 4 bases and J shed 1 base, with 11 bases lying between them. The CDR3 is 14 residues long. The DNA for the CDR3 is TGCGCCAGCAGCGGGGGGACGGGCCAAGAGACCCAGTACTTC. Protein: CASSGGTGQETQYF.

The rearrangement uses TRBV27 and TRBJ2-7, with 8 bases matching TRBD1. The germline V gene has CDR1 MNHEY and CDR2 SMNVEV (reference sequence). The trim removed 8 bases at V and 6 bases at J, leaving 12 bases unmatched. CDR3 length equals 14 residues. CDR3 sequence (DNA): TGTGCCAGCGGACCCCGACAGGGGACGAGCGAGCAGTACTTC. It encodes CASGPRQGTSEQYF.

This chain connects TRBV2 to TRBJ2-2, with TRBD2 identical over 7 bases. V shed 8 bases, J shed 6 bases, and the junction held 9 bases outside the gene matches. The CDR3 length is 14 residues. Germline-derived CDR1 and CDR2 are SNHLY and FYNNEI. CDR3 nucleotide sequence: TGTGCCAGCGGGGGGAGGGTTGGCGCCGGGGAGCTGTTTTTT. Encoded protein: CASGGRVGAGELFF. Filled out from reference TRBV2 and TRBJ2-2, the complete variable domain reads EPEVTQTPSHQVTQMGQEVILRCVPISNHLYFYWYRQILGQKVEFLVSFYNNEISEKSEIFDDQFSVERPDGSNFTLKIRSTKLEDSAMYFCASGGRVGAGELFFGEGSRLTVL.

The rearrangement links TRBV7-9 to TRBJ2-5; D possibly corresponds to TRBD2 (6 bases). V was clipped by 0 bases and J by 4 bases, with 9 bases between them. The CDR3 totals 14 residues. The germline V gene has CDR1 SEHNR and CDR2 FQNEAQ (reference sequence). The CDR3 region is CASSLAGGGETQYF. The DNA for the CDR3 is TGTGCCAGCAGCTTAGCGGGAGGTGGAGAGACCCAGTACTTC.

The chain links TRBV2 to TRBJ1-2, with TRBD1 identical over 8 bases. V shed 4 bases and J 4 bases; nucleotides not matched to a gene: 5. Germline V gene lookup returns CDR1 SNHLY and CDR2 FYNNEI. The CDR3 spans 14 residues. The CDR3 here is CASSAGGALYGYTF. The CDR3 DNA reads as TGTGCCAGCAGTGCAGGGGGCGCCCTCTATGGCTACACCTTC.

The J gene is TRBJ1-3, the V gene TRBV4-3, with TRBD1 matching over 7 bases. CDR1 is LGHNA and CDR2 is YSLEER in the germline V gene. The CDR3 runs 15 residues. After removal of 4 bases from V and 5 bases from J, the junction contained 8 bases not matched to a gene. DNA of the CDR3: TGCGCCAGCAGCCCGACCAGGGACAGTCGAAACACCATATATTTT. Translating it yields CASSPTRDSRNTIYF.

In this sample, this clone turned up a few times. The rearrangement joins TRBV29-1 to TRBJ2-2, with TRBD1 matching over 12 bases. This CDR3 is built from 15 residues. CDR1 is SQVTM, CDR2 ANQGSEA, per germline. V lost 6 bases and J lost 4; bases outside the gene matches: 6. In DNA, the CDR3 is TGCAGCGTGAAGGGACAGGGGGCAAGCACCGGGGAGCTGTTTTTT. Protein: CSVKGQGASTGELFF.

This chain uses TRBV7-9 with TRBJ2-5; D unclear. CDR1 SEHNR and CDR2 FQNEAQ come from the germline V gene (reference sequence). The germline V and J ends were trimmed by 5 bases and 5 bases, with 9 bases remaining between them. This CDR3 region has 12 residues. The CDR3 bases are TGTGCCAGCAGCCTCAGTTCGGAGACCCAGTACTTC. The encoded protein is CASSLSSETQYF.

In DNA form, the CDR3 reads TGTGCCAGCAGCTTAGATTCGAGGCGGTCCTCCTACAATGAGCAGTTCTTC. Translation: CASSLDSRRSSYNEQFF. V is TRBV11-3 and J is TRBJ2-1, with D unclear. Germline V gives CDR1 SGHNT, CDR2 YENEEA. The CDR3 covers 17 residues. Deletions cut 0 bases from V and 0 bases from J, with 12 bases between.

The rearrangement joins TRBV19 to TRBJ1-5; 7 bases are a match to TRBD1. This CDR3 is 14 amino acids long. Germline assignment: CDR1 LNHDA and CDR2 SQIVND (reference sequence). The V gene end was trimmed by 6 bases and the J gene end by 2 bases; junction bases not matched to a gene: 4. CDR3 bases: TGTGCCAGTAGCCTGGGACAGCGCAATCAGCCCCAGCATTTT. It translates to CASSLGQRNQPQHF.

The chain links TRBV5-6 to TRBJ2-4, with a tentative D call TRBD2 (5 bases). Trimming took off 0 bases at V and 6 bases at J, with 13 bases between the two ends. The CDR3 has 15 amino acids. Germline-derived CDR1 and CDR2 are SGHDT and YYEEEE. In DNA, the CDR3 is TGTGCCAGCAGCTTGGCCGGAGGAAGGCCAAACATTCAGTACTTC. Translating it yields CASSLAGGRPNIQYF.

V and J are TRBV29-1 and TRBJ1-2; weak D call: TRBD1 (6 bases). V was shortened by 7 bases and J by 8 bases, with 17 bases between the two germline ends. CDR3 size: 12 residues. Per the germline V gene, CDR1 is SQVTM and CDR2 is ANQGSEA. The CDR3 here is CSATRGAGGYTF. Here the CDR3 DNA reads TGCAGCGCTACCAGGGGCGCGGGCGGCTACACCTTC.

The chain couples TRBV6-5 to TRBJ1-4; D perhaps matches TRBD1 (5 bases). Deletions cut 2 bases from V and 8 bases from J, with 12 bases between. There are 14 residues in the CDR3. Germline-derived CDR1 and CDR2 are MNHEY and SVGAGI. CDR3 DNA: TGTGCCAGCAGTTACGGGGGGGGAATGGAAAAACTGTTTTTT. Its protein is CASSYGGGMEKLFF.

The V and J genes are TRBV19 and TRBJ1-5; 9 bases match TRBD1. Germline assignment: CDR1 LNHDA and CDR2 SQIVND (reference sequence). The CDR3 extends over 15 amino acids. Trimming cost V 6 bases and J 6 bases; bases outside gene matches: 9. This CDR3 reads CASRTQDRGVQPQHF. In nucleotides, the CDR3 is TGTGCCAGTAGGACACAGGACAGGGGTGTTCAGCCCCAGCATTTT.

J is TRBJ2-1 and V is TRBV20-1; D possibly corresponds to TRBD2 (6 bases). The V gene lost 8 bases and the J gene lost 8 bases, with 13 bases spanning the gap. This CDR3 contains 11 residues. Germline V gene sequence: CDR1 DFQATT, CDR2 SNEGSKA (reference sequence). CDR3 sequence: CSPLREYEQFF. CDR3 DNA sequence: TGCAGTCCACTTCGGGAGTATGAGCAGTTCTTC.

The rearrangement uses TRBV18 and TRBJ2-1; a weak D match, TRBD2 (5 bases). The germline V and J ends were trimmed by 0 bases and 7 bases, with 10 bases remaining between them. CDR1 and CDR2 (germline): KGHSH, LQKENI. There are 14 residues in the CDR3. Here the CDR3 reads CASSPPLWENEQFF. The CDR3 DNA follows: TGTGCCAGCTCACCACCGCTTTGGGAGAATGAGCAGTTCTTC.

V gene TRBV4-3 combines with J gene TRBJ2-2; TRBD2 matches 8 bases. The CDR3 has 16 amino acids. CDR1 is LGHNA and CDR2 is YSLEER in the germline V gene. The ends lost 4 bases at V and 1 base at J; junction bases unmatched: 5. The CDR3 bases are TGCGCCAGCAGCCCACTAGCGGAGGAGAACACCGGGGAGCTGTTTTTT. Translating gives CASSPLAEENTGELFF.

This rearrangement joins TRBV5-5 to TRBJ2-1; a possible D gene is TRBD1 (7 bases). This CDR3 is built from 16 residues. Germline-derived CDR1 and CDR2 are SGHKS and YYEKEE (reference sequence). V lost 4 bases and J lost 4, with 18 bases in between. In DNA, the CDR3 is TGTGCCAGCAGCGAGCTCCGGCCAGGGGGGTACAATGAGCAGTTCTTC. Its translation is CASSELRPGGYNEQFF.

The chain recombines TRBV24-1 with TRBJ2-7; 9 nucleotides agree with TRBD1. The CDR3 has 15 residues. V was clipped by 5 bases and J by 6 bases; unmatched bases: 10. Germline CDR1 reads KGHDR; CDR2 reads SFDVKD. CDR3 sequence (DNA): TGTGCCACCAGTGGAGGGGGGACAGGGAGAGTCGAGCAGTACTTC. This sequence encodes CATSGGGTGRVEQYF.

The rearrangement links TRBV5-1 to TRBJ1-1; TRBD1 aligns across 8 bases. Germline V CDR1 and CDR2: SGHRS, YFSETQ. This CDR3 spans 14 amino acids. J gave up 5 bases and V 0 bases, and 3 bases lay outside the gene matches. CDR3 amino acids: CASSLADRVTEAFF. The CDR3 DNA reads as TGCGCCAGCAGCTTGGCGGACAGGGTAACTGAAGCTTTCTTT.

This chain joins TRBV7-9 and TRBJ2-3; 9 bases line up with TRBD1. V trimming: 3 bases; J trimming: 4 bases; junction bases outside the gene matches: 8. The germline V gene encodes CDR1 SEHNR and CDR2 FQNEAQ (reference sequence). The CDR3 totals 16 residues. CDR3 bases: TGTGCCAGCAGCTTTAATCCGGGACAGGGACCAGATACGCAGTATTTT. Its protein product is CASSFNPGQGPDTQYF.

The chain couples TRBV5-1 to TRBJ2-7; D gene uncertain. This CDR3 spans 14 amino acids. V lost 0 bases and J 2 bases, leaving 9 bases between the germline ends. The V gene's germline CDR1 is SGHRS and CDR2 YFSETQ. The chain's CDR3 is CASSLAVLPYEQYF. The CDR3 DNA sequence: TGCGCCAGCAGCTTGGCCGTACTACCCTACGAGCAGTACTTC.

This chain connects TRBV6-5 to TRBJ2-5; tentatively, D is TRBD2 (5 bases). Germline V gene sequence: CDR1 MNHEY, CDR2 SVGAGI. This CDR3 is 15 amino acids long. V dropped 0 bases and J dropped 0 bases, with 8 bases sitting between them. In DNA, the CDR3 is TGTGCCAGCAGTTACTCGCTAGCCTACCAAGAGACCCAGTACTTC. Translating it yields CASSYSLAYQETQYF.

V is TRBV4-1 and J is TRBJ1-2; 9 positions agree with TRBD1. The trim removed 1 base at V and 4 bases at J, leaving 7 bases unmatched. This CDR3 is built from 16 residues. Germline V lookup: CDR1 MGHRA, CDR2 YSYEKL. This chain's CDR3 is CASSQVATGGVYGYTF. The CDR3 DNA is TGCGCCAGCAGCCAAGTTGCGACAGGGGGAGTCTATGGCTACACCTTC.